Presented here are 9 T cell receptor beta chains from one specimen sequenced in a study of T cell responses to AZD1222 COVID-19 vaccine. Data came from immunoSEQ multiplex PCR; TCRdb stores just in-frame clones and leaves some out. The table includes under 150,000 clones, 93% detected once. The sequenced sample was peripheral blood, obtained on day 0 of AZD1222 vaccination. These receptors all stem from an adult in good health.

The genes are TRBV28 and TRBJ2-7; D is possibly TRBD1 or TRBD2 (5 bases each). Germline CDR1 MDHEN, CDR2 SYDVKM. V lost 2 bases and J 2 bases, leaving 19 bases between the germline ends. This CDR3 is 17 amino acids long. The CDR3 sequence: CASSLPMGVGSPYEQYF. CDR3 DNA sequence: TGTGCCAGCAGTTTACCCATGGGGGTGGGGAGTCCCTACGAGCAGTACTTC.

The chain combines TRBV6-1 with TRBJ2-3; D is ambiguous. Germline V CDR1 and CDR2: MNHNS, SASEGT. The CDR3 sequence is 13 residues long. V was shortened by 2 bases and J by 9 bases, with 12 bases between the two germline ends. CDR3 sequence: CASSERESRTQYF. DNA of the CDR3: TGTGCCAGCAGTGAAAGGGAATCCAGGACGCAGTATTTT.

J is TRBJ2-1 and V is TRBV10-3; D unclear. The V end lost 11 bases, the J end lost 2 bases, and 19 bases lay between the germline ends. The CDR3 has 15 residues. Per the germline V gene, CDR1 is ENHRY and CDR2 is SYGVKD. CDR3 nucleotides: TGTGCCGCTATGAATACAGATTCGCCCTACAATGAGCAGTTCTTC. Protein sequence: CAAMNTDSPYNEQFF.

V is TRBV29-1 and J is TRBJ2-3; D not certain. This CDR3 spans 11 amino acids. The ends were cut back, 4 bases at V and 4 bases at J, with 6 bases in the middle. CDR1 SQVTM and CDR2 ANQGSEA come from the germline V gene. This CDR3 reads CSVGISDTQYF. As DNA, the CDR3 is TGCAGCGTTGGGATTTCAGATACGCAGTATTTT.

The V call is TRBV3-1 (or the pseudogene TRBV3-2), the J call TRBJ1-3; TRBD1 might be the D (5 bases). Between the trimmed V and J ends, which lost 2 bases and 0 bases, there was a span of 14 bases. This CDR3 comprises 17 residues. From germline, CDR1 is LGHDT and CDR2 YNNKEL (reference sequence). The CDR3, as DNA: TGTGCCAGCAGCCAAAACGACGGGGGATCCTCTGGAAACACCATATATTTT. Residues: CASSQNDGGSSGNTIYF.

The chain employs TRBV7-9 and TRBJ2-7, with D possibly called TRBD1 or TRBD2 (5 bases each). Germline assignment: CDR1 SEHNR and CDR2 FQNEAQ (reference sequence). The CDR3 spans 15 residues. Trimming removed 1 base at V and 0 bases at J, with 10 bases between. CDR3 amino acids: CASSLGDVGSYEQYF. CDR3 coding DNA: TGTGCCAGCAGCTTAGGGGACGTTGGCTCCTACGAGCAGTACTTC. Full variable domain (outside the CDR3, taken from reference TRBV7-9 and TRBJ2-7): DTGVSQNPRHKITKRGQNVTFRCDPISEHNRLYWYRQTLGQGPEFLTYFQNEAQLEKSRLLSDRFSAERPKGSFSTLEIQRTEQGDSAMYLCASSLGDVGSYEQYFGPGTRLTVT.

This sequence joins TRBV12-3 or TRBV12-4 and TRBJ2-1; 10 positions agree with TRBD1. V gave up 6 bases and J gave up 12 bases; unmatched junction bases: 8. This CDR3 region has 13 residues. The CDR3 coding sequence is TGTGCCAGCAGGCCGGGACAGGGGCTGTGGCAGTTCTTC. Its translation: CASRPGQGLWQFF.

This chain connects TRBV7-3 to TRBJ1-1; D is ambiguous. V lost 5 bases to trimming and J lost 1 base, with 8 bases between them. Germline lookup yields CDR1 SGHTA and CDR2 FQGTGA. The length of the CDR3 is 13 residues. This chain's CDR3 is CASSHTQNTEAFF. The DNA for the CDR3 is TGTGCCAGCAGCCACACCCAGAACACTGAAGCTTTCTTT. Together with reference TRBV7-3 and TRBJ1-1, the CDR3 gives the full variable domain: GAGVSQTPSNKVTEKGKYVELRCDPISGHTALYWYRQSLGQGPEFLIYFQGTGAADDSGLPNDRFFAVRPEGSVSTLKIQRTERGDSAVYLCASSHTQNTEAFFGQGTRLTVV.

This chain joins TRBV27 and TRBJ2-3; D gene uncertain. The V end lost 5 bases, the J end lost 2 bases, and 17 bases lay between the germline ends. The CDR3 sequence is 16 residues long. Germline CDR1 and CDR2: MNHEY and SMNVEV (reference sequence). The CDR3 protein is CASSPPQIDLTDTQYF. The CDR3 bases are TGTGCCAGCAGTCCCCCACAGATCGACCTCACAGATACGCAGTATTTT.